The present T cell receptor (beta chain) was sequenced within a study of T cells after yellow fever vaccination. Using its own MiXCR run on the 5' RACE reads, TCRdb lists one record per CDR3 protein. The repertoire has around 320,000 distinct CDR3 sequences, roughly a tenth of them found once; the top ten carry approximately 3%. The CDR3 sequence is 15 residues long. Germline values: CDR1 SGHAT, CDR2 FQNNGV. V was cut by 7 bases and J by 7 bases, with 17 bases left in between. This clonotype was sampled from a man aged 18 to 29 who received the YFV17D yellow fever vaccine. This chain uses TRBV11-2 with TRBJ1-6, with TRBD1 as a possible D gene (6 bases). The sequencing used CD4+ T cells sorted from PBMCs, collected 45 days after the yellow fever booster vaccination. The CDR3 here is CASTETQGLNSPLHF. The CDR3, as DNA: TGTGCCAGCACCGAGACACAGGGATTGAATTCACCCCTCCACTTT.